Below, 8 T cell receptor beta chains from the same sample are listed, as sequenced in a study of T-cell memory formation after mild COVID-19. TCRdb reprocessed the 5' RACE reads via MiXCR and lists one record per CDR3 protein. The sample records fewer than 700,000 distinct CDR3 sequences, more than 15% being singletons. The sequencing input was PBMCs or a T cell subset sorted from them (not recorded which). The receptors shown here come from an adult woman who had mild COVID-19 (a few samples of this study predate the infection). Cell type and time point are not known.

The V and J genes are TRBV24-1 and TRBJ2-7; TRBD1 matches 7 bases. V shed 4 bases and J 2 bases; nucleotides not matched to a gene: 7. The CDR3 covers 15 residues. CDR1 and CDR2 from the germline V gene are KGHDR and SFDVKD. Here the CDR3 reads CATSEGGRLAYEQYF. The CDR3 DNA reads TGTGCCACCAGTGAAGGGGGCAGGCTTGCCTACGAGCAGTACTTC.

This clonotype was seen more than once but under ten times. The chain recombines TRBV11-3 with TRBJ2-7, with D possibly being TRBD1 (6 bases). CDR1 and CDR2 from the germline V gene are SGHNT and YENEEA. The CDR3 sequence is 15 residues long. Trimming took off 3 bases at V and 3 bases at J, with 15 bases between the two ends. The CDR3 loop reads CASSLLPDRFYEQYF. The CDR3 bases are TGTGCCAGCAGCTTGCTCCCGGACAGATTCTACGAGCAGTACTTC.

This clonotype was recorded at least ten times. At one end, the junction sequence differs from germline, possibly due to a read error. The CDR3 DNA reads TGCAGTGCAACCGTACAGGGGCACGGAGTCTTC. It yields the protein CSATVQGHGVF. The chain couples TRBV20-1 to TRBJ2-1; 7 bases line up with TRBD1. This CDR3 contains 11 residues. The germline V gene has CDR1 DFQATT and CDR2 SNEGSKA (reference sequence).

Only a few counts were recorded for this clonotype. The chain links TRBV12-3 or TRBV12-4 to TRBJ2-7, with 7 bases matching TRBD2. Germline trimming cut 5 bases from V and 3 bases from J; bases unmatched to any gene: 7. The CDR3 sequence is 14 residues long. Here the CDR3 DNA reads TGTGCCAGCAGTCCGACGACTAGCCGCTACGAGCAGTACTTC. Residues: CASSPTTSRYEQYF.

This clonotype was detected many times. The chain employs TRBV5-1 and TRBJ2-3, with TRBD2 matching over 16 bases. The germline V gene encodes CDR1 SGHRS and CDR2 YFSETQ. Unmatched junction bases numbered 3, after V lost 4 bases and J lost 4 bases. This CDR3 region has 16 residues. The CDR3 is CASSQGLAGGSDTQYF. The CDR3 DNA reads as TGCGCCAGCAGCCAGGGACTAGCGGGAGGGTCAGATACGCAGTATTTT.

This clonotype was counted only a few times. This chain joins TRBV4-1 and TRBJ2-7; D is unclear. Germline values: CDR1 MGHRA, CDR2 YSYEKL. Trimming took off 1 base at V and 2 bases at J, with 9 bases between the two ends. This CDR3 has 14 residues. This chain's CDR3 is CASSQGWIPYEQYF. CDR3 DNA sequence: TGCGCCAGCAGCCAAGGGTGGATTCCCTACGAGCAGTACTTC.

This chain links TRBV5-1 with TRBJ2-2, with D hard to call. Trimming removed 7 bases from V and 1 base from J, with 14 bases in between. Germline V CDR1 and CDR2: SGHRS, YFSETQ. This CDR3 comprises 15 residues. CDR3 protein: CASRPGSGNTGELFF. CDR3 in DNA: TGCGCCAGCCGCCCCGGGTCAGGGAACACCGGGGAGCTGTTTTTT.

This rearrangement joins TRBV24-1 to TRBJ2-2; D is perhaps TRBD1 (5 bases). CDR3 size: 13 residues. Trimming shortened V by 5 bases and J by 6 bases, and 9 bases separated the two germline ends. Germline loops: CDR1 KGHDR, CDR2 SFDVKD. CDR3 amino acids: CATSATQAGELFF. The CDR3 region has the DNA TGTGCCACCAGTGCCACACAGGCCGGGGAGCTGTTTTTT.